Each of the 32 T cell receptor beta chains below was sequenced from the same sample in a study of cytomegalovirus exposure and HLA in healthy donors. The PCR employed 60 Vbeta primers together with 13 Jbeta primers. The assay was immunoSEQ multiplex PCR, and TCRdb's table has in-frame clones only and misses some. The sample includes roughly 180,000 clones, more than 80% seen only once; the top ten take about 0.76%. The source material was PBMCs. The receptors come from a woman between 18 and 30 years old in good health and CMV-seronegative.

This sequence joins TRBV5-4 and TRBJ2-7; 11 nucleotides match TRBD2. CDR1 and CDR2 (germline): SGHNT, YYREEE (reference sequence). This CDR3 region has 16 residues. V gave up 2 bases and J gave up 3 bases; unmatched junction bases: 7. DNA for the CDR3: TGTGCCAGCAGCTTTCGTAGCGGGAGGGCCCTCTACGAGCAGTACTTC. Amino acid sequence: CASSFRSGRALYEQYF.

The CDR3 protein is CASSRTGTYEQYF. For the CDR3, the DNA is TGTGCCAGCAGTAGGACAGGGACCTACGAGCAGTACTTC. The rearrangement uses TRBV27 and TRBJ2-7; 8 bases agree with TRBD1. The CDR3 extends over 13 amino acids. CDR1 MNHEY and CDR2 SMNVEV come from the germline V gene (reference sequence). V shed 5 bases, J shed 2 bases, and the junction held 2 bases outside the gene matches.

This chain links TRBV28 with TRBJ2-7, with TRBD2 matching over 7 bases. The germline V gene has CDR1 MDHEN and CDR2 SYDVKM. J lost 3 bases, V lost 2 bases, and 4 bases had no gene match. The CDR3 totals 14 residues. CDR3: CASSLDAGDYEQYF. The CDR3 region has the DNA TGTGCCAGCAGTTTAGATGCGGGGGACTACGAGCAGTACTTC.

The chain links TRBV7-9 to TRBJ2-7; 7 nucleotides agree with TRBD1. With 1 base clipped from V and 5 bases from J, the junction kept 5 bases outside the gene matches. This CDR3 spans 14 amino acids. The germline V gene encodes CDR1 SEHNR and CDR2 FQNEAQ (reference sequence). Here the CDR3 reads CASSLGQGKDEQYF. The DNA for the CDR3 is TGTGCCAGCAGCTTAGGACAGGGAAAGGACGAGCAGTACTTC.

This clone has only one observation. The rearrangement links TRBV9 to TRBJ1-3; the match to TRBD1 covers 7 bases. V shed 0 bases and J 0 bases; nucleotides not matched to a gene: 6. The germline CDR1 and CDR2 sequences are SGDLS and YYNGEE. The CDR3 is 17 amino acids. The CDR3 spells CASSVDPDRHSGNTIYF. CDR3 sequence (DNA): TGTGCCAGCAGCGTAGACCCGGACAGGCACTCTGGAAACACCATATATTTT.

The genes are TRBV6-1 and TRBJ1-2; D possibly corresponds to TRBD1 (5 bases). CDR1 MNHNS and CDR2 SASEGT come from the germline V gene. The CDR3 has 14 amino acids. Trimming removed 8 bases from V and 8 bases from J, with 21 bases in between. The chain's CDR3 is CASVGQGIIEGYTF. For the CDR3, the DNA is TGTGCCAGCGTAGGGCAGGGAATTATCGAAGGCTACACCTTC.

The CDR3 DNA follows: TGTGCCAGCAGCTCCACCCATGCGGGAGGAGAGCAGTTCTTC. It yields the protein CASSSTHAGGEQFF. This chain connects TRBV7-2 to TRBJ2-1, with 8 nucleotides matching TRBD2. This CDR3 contains 14 residues. V was clipped by 4 bases and J by 10 bases; unmatched bases: 9. The germline CDR1 and CDR2 sequences are SGHTA and FQGNSA.

V usage is TRBV5-1 and J usage is TRBJ2-1, with 14 bases aligning to TRBD2. From germline, CDR1 is SGHRS and CDR2 YFSETQ. The CDR3 is 15 residues long. With 3 bases clipped from V and 12 bases from J, the junction kept 8 bases outside the gene matches. The CDR3 DNA reads as TGCGCCAGCAGCTCCGGGACTAGCGGGAGTCGTGCGCAGTTCTTC. The encoded protein is CASSSGTSGSRAQFF.

This clone was seen more than once but under ten times. The rearrangement joins TRBV4-2 to TRBJ2-7, with D uncertain. V was trimmed by 0 bases and J by 5 bases, leaving 14 bases between them. The CDR3 loop spans 15 amino acids. The germline V gene encodes CDR1 LGHNA and CDR2 YNFKEQ. The CDR3, as DNA: TGTGCCAGCAGCCAAGATGGTAAGAGTAGCAACGAGCAGTACTTC. It specifies CASSQDGKSSNEQYF.

The genes are TRBV4-2 and TRBJ2-7; 8 bases fit TRBD1. Germline values: CDR1 LGHNA, CDR2 YNFKEQ. With V trimmed by 4 bases and J by 6 bases, 5 bases remained unmatched. The CDR3 totals 13 residues. This chain's CDR3 is CASSPTGGGEQYF. The CDR3 nucleotides read TGTGCCAGCAGCCCCACAGGGGGTGGCGAGCAGTACTTC.

This rearrangement joins TRBV6-1 to TRBJ2-2; D remains ambiguous. CDR1 is MNHNS and CDR2 is SASEGT in the germline V gene. The CDR3 spans 15 residues. The V end was cut by 2 bases, the J end by 4 bases, with 11 bases between. The CDR3 is CASSEYDRVTGELFF. CDR3 bases: TGTGCCAGCAGTGAATATGACCGGGTCACCGGGGAGCTGTTTTTT.

The CDR3 DNA is TGTGCCAGCAGCTTGGGGGGGGGAAGCTCCTACGAGCAGTACTTC. Translation: CASSLGGGSSYEQYF. This chain links TRBV5-4 with TRBJ2-7, with 7 bases lining up with TRBD2. CDR3 size: 15 residues. The V and J ends lost 0 bases and 0 bases, in that order; junction bases with no gene match: 3. Germline-derived CDR1 and CDR2 are SGHNT and YYREEE (reference sequence).

This clone came up a few times. This chain connects TRBV6-4 to TRBJ1-1, with 8 bases lining up with TRBD1. There are 14 residues in the CDR3. The trim removed 10 bases at V and 8 bases at J, leaving 15 bases unmatched. Per the germline V gene, CDR1 is MRHNA and CDR2 is SNTAGT. This chain's CDR3 is CATSPYAGTGEAFF. The CDR3, as DNA: TGTGCCACCAGCCCCTACGCGGGGACAGGCGAAGCTTTCTTT.

The chain's CDR3 is CASSSDRTGTQYF. The CDR3 coding sequence is TGTGCCAGCAGCTCGGACAGGACCGGAACCCAGTACTTC. The chain combines TRBV5-4 with TRBJ2-5; 7 nucleotides line up with TRBD1. The V segment lost 3 bases and the J segment 8 bases; nucleotides outside the gene matches: 7. The germline gives CDR1 SGHNT, CDR2 YYREEE (reference sequence). The CDR3 extends over 13 amino acids.

The table lists this clone with a count of one. The chain links TRBV9 to TRBJ2-7; TRBD2 matches 11 bases. Gene TRBJ2-5 matches the end of the DNA better, so the J call may be wrong. The CDR3 spans 17 residues. CDR1 and CDR2 (germline): SGDLS, YYNGEE. CDR3: CASSPGTSGSLGETQYF. The CDR3 DNA follows: TGTGCCAGCAGCCCAGGGACTAGCGGCTCTTTGGGGGAGACCCAGTACTTC.

The rearrangement joins TRBV29-1 to TRBJ2-1; unclear D gene. V gave up 7 bases and J gave up 7 bases, with 11 bases separating them. Germline lookup yields CDR1 SQVTM and CDR2 ANQGSEA. There are 11 residues in the CDR3. For the CDR3, the DNA is TGCAGCGCCCAACTAAGAAATGAGCAGTTCTTC. Its translation: CSAQLRNEQFF.

The V call is TRBV7-6, the J call TRBJ2-3, with 7 bases matching TRBD1. The CDR3 extends over 13 amino acids. Per germline, CDR1 SGHVS and CDR2 FNYEAQ. The trim removed 6 bases at V and 7 bases at J, leaving 7 bases unmatched. The CDR3 is CASRPDREYTQYF. CDR3 coding DNA: TGTGCCAGCAGACCAGACAGGGAGTATACGCAGTATTTT. Supplemented by reference TRBV7-6 and TRBJ2-3, the full variable domain reads GAGVSQSPRYKVTKRGQDVALRCDPISGHVSLYWYRQALGQGPEFLTYFNYEAQQDKSGLPNDRFSAERPEGSISTLTIQRTEQRDSAMYRCASRPDREYTQYFGPGTRLTVL.

The CDR3 spells CASSLAQVQNTEAFF. The CDR3 DNA reads TGTGCCAGCAGCTTAGCTCAGGTCCAGAACACTGAAGCTTTCTTT. The chain uses TRBV11-2 and TRBJ1-1; D remains ambiguous. Germline CDR1 SGHAT, CDR2 FQNNGV. Trimming stripped 1 base from V and 1 base from J, with 10 bases between. CDR3 length equals 15 residues.

The chain couples TRBV28 to TRBJ1-2; 8 bases are a match to TRBD1. The trim removed 6 bases at V and 4 bases at J, leaving 4 bases unmatched. The CDR3 length is 13 residues. The germline V gene has CDR1 MDHEN and CDR2 SYDVKM. As DNA, the CDR3 is TGTGCCAGCAGGGGAACAGGGGGCTATGGCTACACCTTC. This gives the protein CASRGTGGYGYTF.

The chain employs TRBV6-1 and TRBJ1-5; 8 positions agree with TRBD1. CDR1 is MNHNS, CDR2 SASEGT, per germline. The CDR3 spans 15 residues. Trimming took 3 bases from V and 7 from J; bases not matched to a gene: 8. CDR3 in amino acids: CASSDYDRGGQPQHF. Here the CDR3 DNA reads TGTGCCAGCAGTGATTACGACAGGGGCGGGCAGCCCCAGCATTTT.

The rearrangement uses TRBV9 and TRBJ1-1; D ambiguous. This CDR3 is built from 13 residues. V was cut by 1 base and J by 4 bases, with 8 bases left in between. The germline gives CDR1 SGDLS, CDR2 YYNGEE. The CDR3 nucleotides read TGTGCCAGCAGCGTATACGGGTTCACTGAAGCTTTCTTT. This codes for CASSVYGFTEAFF.

The chain recombines TRBV5-6 with TRBJ2-7; TRBD2 might be the D (5 bases). Germline assignment: CDR1 SGHDT and CDR2 YYEEEE. The CDR3 is made up of 17 amino acids. V dropped 0 bases and J dropped 5 bases, with 21 bases sitting between them. CDR3 DNA sequence: TGTGCCAGCAGCTTGGAGCGGAAGAATTTCCGAGGACACGAGCAGTACTTC. Translation: CASSLERKNFRGHEQYF.

This chain links TRBV7-8 with TRBJ1-6, with D hard to call. The CDR3 loop spans 17 amino acids. In germline, CDR1 is SGHVS, CDR2 FQNEAQ. Between the trimmed V and J ends, which lost 2 bases and 5 bases, there was a span of 16 bases. CDR3 coding DNA: TGTGCCAGCAGCTTACGAACAACCCCCACCAATAATTCACCCCTCCACTTT. Translated: CASSLRTTPTNNSPLHF.

This chain connects TRBV11-3 to TRBJ2-3, with 7 bases identical to TRBD2. With 7 bases clipped from V and 6 bases from J, the junction kept 10 bases outside the gene matches. CDR1 and CDR2 from the germline V gene are SGHNT and YENEEA. The CDR3 length is 14 residues. The CDR3 spells CASMNGRRGDTQYF. CDR3 nucleotides: TGTGCCAGCATGAACGGGAGGCGGGGGGATACGCAGTATTTT.

The chain uses TRBV2 and TRBJ1-5; D may be TRBD1 (5 bases). Germline V gene lookup returns CDR1 SNHLY and CDR2 FYNNEI. CDR3 length: 17 amino acids. V lost 7 bases and J 0 bases, leaving 19 bases between the germline ends. CDR3 protein: CASTGAGRTDSNQPQHF. The CDR3 nucleotides read TGTGCCAGCACGGGAGCAGGGCGGACCGATAGCAATCAGCCCCAGCATTTT.

The rearrangement joins TRBV18 to TRBJ2-5, with D unclear. Trimming cost V 4 bases and J 2 bases, with 8 bases left between them. CDR1 is KGHSH and CDR2 is LQKENI in the germline V gene. The CDR3 sequence is 13 residues long. The CDR3 DNA is TGTGCCAGCTCACTTCGACAACAAGAGACCCAGTACTTC. It translates to CASSLRQQETQYF.

The chain uses TRBV6-6 and TRBJ1-5, with 7 bases matching TRBD1. Trimming removed 10 bases from V and 6 bases from J; junction bases left unmatched: 18. In germline, CDR1 is MNHNY, CDR2 SVGAGI (reference sequence). CDR3 length: 16 amino acids. The CDR3 region is CATTPPRQGIVQPQHF. In nucleotides, the CDR3 is TGTGCCACCACTCCCCCTCGACAGGGAATAGTTCAGCCCCAGCATTTT.

This chain links TRBV7-9 with TRBJ2-7, with D tentatively TRBD2 (5 bases). CDR3 length: 13 amino acids. Trimming left V 7 bases short and J 2 bases short, with 12 bases between. Germline CDR1 and CDR2: SEHNR and FQNEAQ (reference sequence). As DNA, the CDR3 is TGTGCCAGCACCCCCGGGGAGACCTACGAGCAGTACTTC. Translated: CASTPGETYEQYF.

Points on this clone: Relative to the germline gene, one junction end is altered; a read error may explain this. The V and J genes are TRBV11-1 and TRBJ1-1; TRBD1 might be the D (5 bases). This CDR3 comprises 14 residues. The V gene's germline CDR1 is SGHAT and CDR2 FQDESV (reference sequence). CDR3 sequence reads: CASSRAILDTEAFF. CDR3 in DNA: TGTGCCAGCAGCCGCGCAATCCTGGACACAGAAGCTTTCTTT.

The V call is TRBV9, the J call TRBJ2-7, with TRBD2 as a possible D gene (6 bases). Germline CDR1 and CDR2: SGDLS and YYNGEE. Trimming cost V 3 bases and J 5 bases, with 18 bases left between them. CDR3 length equals 15 residues. The CDR3 sequence: CASSASGSPGNEQYF. CDR3 DNA: TGTGCCAGCAGCGCCAGCGGGTCCCCGGGCAACGAGCAGTACTTC.

The CDR3 coding sequence is TGTGCCAGCAGCTTAGGGGCAGGGTCCGGGGAGCTGTTTTTT. This codes for CASSLGAGSGELFF. The chain carries TRBV13 and TRBJ2-2; a weak D match, TRBD1 (5 bases). V shed 0 bases and J shed 6 bases, with 8 bases lying between them. There are 14 residues in the CDR3. Germline V gives CDR1 PRHDT, CDR2 FYEKMQ (reference sequence).

In its sample, this clone was seen once. This rearrangement joins TRBV28 to TRBJ1-2; TRBD1 matches 8 bases. The germline V gene encodes CDR1 MDHEN and CDR2 SYDVKM. The CDR3 is made up of 17 amino acids. J lost 1 base, V lost 2 bases, and 9 bases had no gene match. CDR3 sequence: CASSLSALTGGNYGYTF. CDR3 DNA: TGTGCCAGCAGTTTAAGTGCACTAACAGGGGGTAACTATGGCTACACCTTC.